This T cell receptor (beta chain) was obtained from a study of regulatory T cells in long-lasting Graves disease. General study points: Whereas nearly 1,000 public clonotypes were shared by new patients, persistent patients shared more, at a few thousand.

This clonotype has at least ten counts. Its target is not known. Germline CDR1 reads WSHSY; CDR2 reads SAAADI. Trimming pared 6 bases from V and 4 bases from J, leaving 10 bases between. The CDR3 length is 13 residues. Arm-PCR of CDR3 regions and iRepertoire HTBI primers were used to build TCR beta libraries. TCRdb fed the multiplex PCR reads into MiXCR, producing one record per CDR3 protein. The sample shows hundreds of thousands of distinct CDR3 sequences, 15% to 20% of them seen only once. Time point indicated: newly diagnosed GD, antithyroid drugs for less than 3 months. Extracted RNA from PBMCs served as the source of the TCR library. The same specimen was also included in a second study, on T cells in Graves' hyperthyroidism and ophthalmopathy. As that study records: The HTBI primer set served for first-round RT-PCR of the TCR CDR3.

Sequenced material: peripheral blood mononuclear cells (PBMCs), taken at new diagnosis, from a patient treated with antithyroid drugs. The chain carries TRBV10-2 and TRBJ1-5; D is undetermined. This TCR came from a woman aged 25 to 39 with Graves disease. CDR3 loop: CASREHTNQPQHF. CDR3 nucleotide sequence: TGCGCCAGCAGGGAACACACAAATCAGCCCCAGCATTTT.